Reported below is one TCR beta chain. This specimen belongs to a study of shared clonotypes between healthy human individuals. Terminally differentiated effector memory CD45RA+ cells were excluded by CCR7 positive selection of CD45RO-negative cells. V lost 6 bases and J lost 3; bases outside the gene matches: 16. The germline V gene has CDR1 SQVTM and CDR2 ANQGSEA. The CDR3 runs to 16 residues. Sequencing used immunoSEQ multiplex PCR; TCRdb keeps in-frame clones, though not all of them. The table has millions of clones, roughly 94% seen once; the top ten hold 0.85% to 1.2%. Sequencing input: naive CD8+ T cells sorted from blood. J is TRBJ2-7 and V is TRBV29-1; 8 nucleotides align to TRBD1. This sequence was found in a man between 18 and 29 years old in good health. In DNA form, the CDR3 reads TGCAGCGTCCTAAGGCCCCGGGACAGGCATTACTACGAGCAGTACTTC. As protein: CSVLRPRDRHYYEQYF.